The T cell receptor beta chain under discussion was sequenced for a study of neurological immune-mediated disorders. The germline V gene encodes CDR1 KGHSH and CDR2 LQKENI. Trimming at V came to 3 bases and at J to 1 base, leaving 13 bases not matched to a gene. The CDR3 is 19 amino acids. This clonotype was counted at least ten times. TCRdb reprocessed the 5' RACE reads via MiXCR and lists one record per CDR3 protein. This table has tens of thousands of distinct CDR3 sequences, around 3.3% appearing once. The specimen was PBMCs. The chain joins TRBV18 to TRBJ1-4, with 8 bases aligning to TRBD1. The TCR was taken from a man between 40 and 49 years old with multiple sclerosis. CDR3 residues: CASSPSDRVGLRTNEKLFF. CDR3 sequence (DNA): TGTGCCAGCTCACCGTCGGACAGGGTTGGGCTGAGAACTAATGAAAAACTGTTTTTT.